This TCR beta chain was retrieved from a study of cytomegalovirus exposure and HLA in healthy donors. This CDR3 region has 13 residues. Per germline, CDR1 SGHRS and CDR2 YFSETQ. V was shortened by 4 bases and J by 1 base, with 8 bases between the two germline ends. The PCR was carried out with 60 Vbeta primers and 13 Jbeta primers. Data came from immunoSEQ multiplex PCR; TCRdb stores just in-frame clones and leaves some out. The data show about 130,000 clones, under 85% seen once. The sample was PBMCs. This sequence originates from a woman aged 50 to 60 in good health and CMV-seropositive. J is TRBJ1-1 and V is TRBV5-1; the D gene is possibly TRBD1 (5 bases). CDR3: CASSPQGNTEAFF. The CDR3 DNA follows: TGCGCCAGCAGCCCCCAGGGGAACACTGAAGCTTTCTTT.